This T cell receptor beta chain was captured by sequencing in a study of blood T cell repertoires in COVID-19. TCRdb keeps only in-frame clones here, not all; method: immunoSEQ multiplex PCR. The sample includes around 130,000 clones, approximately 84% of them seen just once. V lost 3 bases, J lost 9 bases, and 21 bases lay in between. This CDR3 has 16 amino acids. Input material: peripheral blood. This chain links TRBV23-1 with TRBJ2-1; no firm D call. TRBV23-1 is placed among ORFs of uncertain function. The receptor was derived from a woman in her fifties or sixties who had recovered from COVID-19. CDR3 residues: CASSHQPTPSFGEQFF. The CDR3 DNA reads TGCGCCAGCAGTCACCAACCGACCCCTAGTTTTGGTGAGCAGTTCTTC.